This TCR beta chain comes out of a study of cytomegalovirus exposure and HLA in healthy donors. Across the study: Both the roughly 120 validation repertoires and the approximately 700 first-cohort repertoires used the same platform, as reported by a later analysis. Findings and limits, study-wide: It was confirmed in vitro that a few of the CMV-associated chains were specific for CMV antigens. The tendency of first-cohort TCR clusters to co-occur in the 90 to 150 validation repertoires was the finding of a later analysis.

With respect to this clone: Its target is not known.

Separate from the approximately 700-subject first cohort was the approximately 130-subject validation cohort, to which the donors belonged. Profiling relied on immunoSEQ multiplex PCR, and the TCRdb table lists in-frame clones only, not all of them. The sample includes about 220,000 clones, approximately 88% of them seen just once. Trimming took 7 bases from V and 0 from J; bases not matched to a gene: 6. CDR3 size: 14 residues. CDR1 is SGHRS and CDR2 is YFSETQ in the germline V gene. The sample was PBMCs. The genes are TRBV5-1 and TRBJ1-1; 7 positions agree with TRBD1. The sequence was obtained from a young woman in good health and CMV-seropositive. This CDR3 reads CASGQGQLNTEAFF. For the CDR3, the DNA is TGCGCCAGCGGCCAGGGACAGTTGAACACTGAAGCTTTCTTT.